One and the same sample provided the 20 T cell receptor beta chains below, sequenced in a study of T cell responses to AZD1222 COVID-19 vaccine. Clones were read by immunoSEQ multiplex PCR, and TCRdb kept only the in-frame ones, dropping some. This table holds around 130,000 clones, over 75% found once. This material consisted of peripheral blood, taken 28 days after the second AZD1222 dose. These TCRs come from an adult who received the AZD1222 COVID-19 vaccine.

The CDR3 DNA reads as TGTGCCAGCAGCCGAACCCTCAGCACAGATACGCAGTATTTT. This translates into CASSRTLSTDTQYF. The chain carries TRBV9 and TRBJ2-3, with D uncertain. Trimming cost V 4 bases and J 0 bases, with 9 bases left between them. CDR1 is SGDLS and CDR2 is YYNGEE in the germline V gene. The CDR3 has 14 residues.

This clone was seen only once. The chain has TRBV25-1 and TRBJ2-2; the match to TRBD2 covers 7 bases. Germline V gives CDR1 MGHDK, CDR2 SYGVNS. V trimming: 7 bases; J trimming: 6 bases; junction bases outside the gene matches: 11. CDR3 size: 15 residues. The CDR3 region is CASMPGGRGAGELFF. CDR3 in DNA: TGTGCCAGCATGCCGGGCGGGAGAGGTGCCGGGGAGCTGTTTTTT.

This clone was counted a few times. The chain uses TRBV5-1 and TRBJ1-2, with 7 bases matching TRBD1. V trimming: 3 bases; J trimming: 1 base; junction bases outside the gene matches: 9. The CDR3 runs 16 residues. CDR1 is SGHRS and CDR2 is YFSETQ in the germline V gene. The CDR3 coding sequence is TGCGCCAGCAGCTCCGCTATGGGACAGCTTAACTATGGCTACACCTTC. It codes for CASSSAMGQLNYGYTF.

This clone was seen a handful of times. This chain connects TRBV20-1 to TRBJ1-1, with D perhaps TRBD1 (5 bases). Germline assignment: CDR1 DFQATT and CDR2 SNEGSKA (reference sequence). The CDR3 is 15 amino acids. V was pared by 4 bases and J by 5 bases, with 20 bases between. CDR3 residues: CSATETGLGATEAFF. CDR3 coding DNA: TGCAGTGCTACTGAAACTGGACTCGGGGCAACTGAAGCTTTCTTT.

This chain connects TRBV15 to TRBJ2-5, with D perhaps TRBD1 (6 bases). V lost 3 bases to trimming and J lost 2 bases, with 10 bases between them. The CDR3 is 14 residues long. Germline loops: CDR1 LNHNV, CDR2 YYDKDF (reference sequence). The CDR3 reads CATSRAGQQETQYF. CDR3 in DNA: TGTGCCACCAGCAGGGCCGGACAGCAAGAGACCCAGTACTTC.

The gene calls are TRBV5-1 and TRBJ2-5, with D possibly TRBD1 on 5 matching bases. Germline V gene lookup returns CDR1 SGHRS and CDR2 YFSETQ. The length of the CDR3 is 15 residues. Trimming stripped 0 bases from V and 5 bases from J, with 14 bases between. The CDR3 DNA reads TGCGCCAGCAGCTTGGTCTCGCAGGGTTGGGAGACCCAGTACTTC. Its translation is CASSLVSQGWETQYF.

The rearrangement joins TRBV28 to TRBJ2-3, with D uncertain. Looked up from germline, CDR1 is MDHEN and CDR2 is SYDVKM. This CDR3 is 15 amino acids long. Deletions cut 3 bases from V and 3 bases from J, with 13 bases between. CDR3 nucleotides: TGTGCCAGCAGTTTGCCGGGCGGATTAACAGATACGCAGTATTTT. Its translation is CASSLPGGLTDTQYF.

CDR3 nucleotides: TGTGCCACCAGCATGCCGTTGGGGTACGCTGGAAACACCATATATTTT. Encoded protein: CATSMPLGYAGNTIYF. V gene TRBV15 combines with J gene TRBJ1-3; D ambiguous. V was clipped by 4 bases and J by 2 bases, with 15 bases between them. The germline CDR1 and CDR2 sequences are LNHNV and YYDKDF (reference sequence). The CDR3 has 16 amino acids.

The chain couples TRBV7-9 to TRBJ1-4; no clear D gene. The CDR3 length is 14 residues. Germline loops: CDR1 SEHNR, CDR2 FQNEAQ (reference sequence). With 5 bases removed from V and 2 bases from J, the gap between germline ends came to 9 bases. The CDR3 DNA follows: TGTGCCAGCAGCGATGACACTACTAATGAAAAACTGTTTTTT. Translation gives CASSDDTTNEKLFF.

The sample holds one count of this clone. The V call is TRBV4-3, the J call TRBJ2-2; D is unresolved. Germline CDR1 reads LGHNA; CDR2 reads YSLEER. Trimming took off 0 bases at V and 2 bases at J, with 10 bases between the two ends. The CDR3 extends over 16 amino acids. The CDR3 reads CASSQDLPDNTGELFF. CDR3 coding DNA: TGCGCCAGCAGCCAAGATTTGCCAGACAACACCGGGGAGCTGTTTTTT.

This sequence joins TRBV7-9 and TRBJ1-3; D gene ambiguous. Between the trimmed V and J ends, which lost 8 bases and 4 bases, there was a span of 15 bases. The germline gives CDR1 SEHNR, CDR2 FQNEAQ (reference sequence). The CDR3 sequence is 14 residues long. DNA of the CDR3: TGTGCCAGCGCCACGGTCCCGGGGGGAAACACCATATATTTT. Translated: CASATVPGGNTIYF.

This clone was seen a handful of times. The rearrangement joins TRBV4-2 to TRBJ2-7; D unclear. The CDR3 is 14 amino acids. The germline gives CDR1 LGHNA, CDR2 YNFKEQ. Trimming cost V 1 base and J 3 bases, with 10 bases left between them. CDR3: CASSQGNTDYEQYF. The CDR3 bases are TGTGCCAGCAGCCAAGGAAACACCGACTACGAGCAGTACTTC.

V usage is TRBV30 and J usage is TRBJ2-1; 10 bases map to TRBD2. Trimming at V came to 8 bases and at J to 4 bases, leaving 5 bases not matched to a gene. CDR1 is GTSNPN and CDR2 is SVGIG in the germline V gene (reference sequence). The CDR3 runs to 13 residues. The CDR3 sequence is CAGRTSGYNEQFF. The CDR3 nucleotides are TGTGCCGGTAGGACTAGCGGATACAATGAGCAGTTCTTC.

This chain joins TRBV9 and TRBJ2-1; D may be TRBD2 (7 bases). The germline V gene encodes CDR1 SGDLS and CDR2 YYNGEE. V was clipped by 3 bases and J by 2 bases, with 15 bases between them. This CDR3 is built from 16 residues. The CDR3 loop reads CASSASPGGPYNEQFF. CDR3 sequence (DNA): TGTGCCAGCAGCGCGAGCCCGGGGGGCCCCTACAATGAGCAGTTCTTC.

V is TRBV5-5 and J is TRBJ1-1; 8 nucleotides agree with TRBD1. Trimming cost V 2 bases and J 3 bases; bases outside gene matches: 6. CDR1 is SGHKS, CDR2 YYEKEE, per germline (reference sequence). CDR3 length: 15 amino acids. The CDR3 region has the DNA TGTGCCAGCAGCTTACGGACAGGGAAGGACACTGAAGCTTTCTTT. It is translated as CASSLRTGKDTEAFF.

The V call is TRBV6-5, the J call TRBJ1-5; tentative D call: TRBD1 (6 bases). The V and J ends lost 11 bases and 0 bases respectively, with 17 bases between them. Germline values: CDR1 MNHEY, CDR2 SVGAGI. CDR3 length: 15 amino acids. In DNA form, the CDR3 reads TGTGCCGGCCAGACAGGATCTTATAGCAATCAGCCCCAGCATTTT. Translation gives CAGQTGSYSNQPQHF.

This clone came up a few times. This chain joins TRBV7-2 and TRBJ1-2; 9 bases map to TRBD1. After removal of 1 base from V and 7 bases from J, the junction contained 7 bases not matched to a gene. The CDR3 covers 15 residues. The germline V gene has CDR1 SGHTA and CDR2 FQGNSA. The CDR3 spells CASSLGGQGRRGYTF. The CDR3 DNA sequence: TGTGCCAGCAGCTTAGGGGGACAGGGAAGACGTGGCTACACCTTC.

The chain joins TRBV3-1 (or the pseudogene TRBV3-2) to TRBJ1-6; no definite D call. Trimming took 4 bases from V and 7 from J, leaving 5 bases between them. The CDR3 is 12 amino acids. Germline V gene lookup returns CDR1 LGHDT and CDR2 YNNKEL (reference sequence). The CDR3 nucleotides read TGTGCCAGCAGCCCAACCAATTCACCCCTCCACTTT. Its translation is CASSPTNSPLHF.

This clone was observed once. The chain carries TRBV6-2 or TRBV6-3 and TRBJ1-5, with D possibly being TRBD1 (6 bases). The CDR3 length is 14 residues. The V gene lost 5 bases and the J gene lost 7 bases, with 15 bases spanning the gap. Looked up from germline, CDR1 is MNHEY and CDR2 is SVGEGT. For the CDR3, the DNA is TGTGCCAGCAGTAGAATGCAGGGGAACCAGCCCCAGCATTTT. Translation: CASSRMQGNQPQHF.

This chain connects TRBV29-1 to TRBJ1-2, with a weak D call TRBD1 (6 bases). The CDR3 loop spans 15 amino acids. CDR1 SQVTM and CDR2 ANQGSEA come from the germline V gene. Trimming stripped 2 bases from V and 3 bases from J, with 16 bases between. As DNA, the CDR3 is TGCAGCGTTGAACTGACAGGAAGAAAGGACTATGGCTACACCTTC. Translating gives CSVELTGRKDYGYTF. The full variable domain, with the rest looked up from reference TRBV29-1 and TRBJ1-2, is SAVISQKPSRDICQRGTSLTIQCQVDSQVTMMFWYRQQPGQSLTLIATANQGSEATYESGFVIDKFPISRPNLTFSTLTVSNMSPEDSSIYLCSVELTGRKDYGYTFGSGTRLTVV.